Following are 28 T cell receptor beta chains from one sample sequenced in a study of cytomegalovirus exposure and HLA in healthy donors. PCR was performed using 60 Vbeta and 13 Jbeta primers. Data came from immunoSEQ multiplex PCR; TCRdb stores just in-frame clones and leaves some out. The sample records 150,000 to 200,000 clones, 84% being singletons. The sequencing input was PBMCs. These receptors came from a man aged 18 to 30 in good health and CMV-seronegative.

The chain joins TRBV7-9 to TRBJ1-2, with 8 nucleotides matching TRBD1. This CDR3 spans 14 amino acids. The trim removed 1 base at V and 10 bases at J, leaving 8 bases unmatched. Germline V CDR1 and CDR2: SEHNR, FQNEAQ (reference sequence). The CDR3 loop is CASSLVGQGAFYTF. The CDR3 nucleotides read TGTGCCAGCAGCTTAGTTGGGCAGGGGGCCTTCTACACCTTC. Filled out from reference TRBV7-9 and TRBJ1-2, the complete variable domain reads DTGVSQNPRHKITKRGQNVTFRCDPISEHNRLYWYRQTLGQGPEFLTYFQNEAQLEKSRLLSDRFSAERPKGSFSTLEIQRTEQGDSAMYLCASSLVGQGAFYTFGSGTRLTVV.

The chain employs TRBV7-6 and TRBJ2-2, with D possibly TRBD2 on 5 matching bases. The V end was cut by 1 base, the J end by 0 bases, with 6 bases between. The CDR3 length is 15 residues. Looked up from germline, CDR1 is SGHVS and CDR2 is FNYEAQ. This chain's CDR3 is CASSLGTPNTGELFF. The CDR3 nucleotides read TGTGCCAGCAGCTTAGGGACTCCGAACACCGGGGAGCTGTTTTTT.

The genes are TRBV12-5 and TRBJ2-7, with TRBD1 as a possible D gene (5 bases). CDR1 and CDR2 (germline): LGHNT, FRNRAP. Trimming left V 1 base short and J 3 bases short, with 16 bases between. The CDR3 totals 16 residues. CDR3 bases: TGTGCTAGTGGTTTGGGCCCCGGACATCCAAACTACGAGCAGTACTTC. Translation: CASGLGPGHPNYEQYF.

The J gene is TRBJ2-7, the V gene TRBV5-1; 12 positions agree with TRBD2. Per germline, CDR1 SGHRS and CDR2 YFSETQ. The CDR3 contains 15 residues. V shed 4 bases and J 0 bases; nucleotides not matched to a gene: 2. The DNA for the CDR3 is TGCGCCAGCAGCCTAGCGGGGGGGAGCTCCTACGAGCAGTACTTC. Amino acid sequence: CASSLAGGSSYEQYF. The full variable domain, rest sourced from reference TRBV5-1 and TRBJ2-7, is KAGVTQTPRYLIKTRGQQVTLSCSPISGHRSVSWYQQTPGQGLQFLFEYFSETQRNKGNFPGRFSGRQFSNSRSEMNVSTLELGDSALYLCASSLAGGSSYEQYFGPGTRLTVT.

The rearrangement links TRBV5-1 to TRBJ2-5; the D is unclear. The V end lost 7 bases, the J end lost 0 bases, and 4 bases lay between the germline ends. Germline CDR1 and CDR2: SGHRS and YFSETQ. This CDR3 region has 11 residues. The CDR3 DNA reads TGCGCCAGCGCAGACCAAGAGACCCAGTACTTC. This gives the protein CASADQETQYF.

This chain joins TRBV13 and TRBJ2-1; 12 bases align to TRBD2. The germline V gene encodes CDR1 PRHDT and CDR2 FYEKMQ (reference sequence). The CDR3 has 15 amino acids. With V trimmed by 5 bases and J by 4 bases, 3 bases remained unmatched. Written as DNA, the CDR3 is TGTGCCAGCAGCCTAGCGGGAGGGCCTTACAATGAGCAGTTCTTC. It codes for CASSLAGGPYNEQFF. The complete variable domain, with remaining parts taken from reference TRBV13 and TRBJ2-1, reads AAGVIQSPRHLIKEKRETATLKCYPIPRHDTVYWYQQGPGQDPQFLISFYEKMQSDKGSIPDRFSAQQFSDYHSELNMSSLELGDSALYFCASSLAGGPYNEQFFGPGTRLTVL.

The chain employs TRBV5-6 and TRBJ2-7; 8 nucleotides line up with TRBD2. The V and J ends lost 4 bases and 5 bases, in that order; junction bases with no gene match: 11. Germline CDR1 and CDR2: SGHDT and YYEEEE. There are 15 residues in the CDR3. The CDR3 here is CASSREVAGIDEQYF. CDR3 in DNA: TGTGCCAGCAGCCGGGAAGTAGCGGGAATAGACGAGCAGTACTTC. Full variable domain (missing parts from reference TRBV5-6 and TRBJ2-7): DAGVTQSPTHLIKTRGQQVTLRCSPKSGHDTVSWYQQALGQGPQFIFQYYEEEERQRGNFPDRFSGHQFPNYSSELNVNALLLGDSALYLCASSREVAGIDEQYFGPGTRLTVT.

J is TRBJ1-2 and V is TRBV11-2; D is undetermined. CDR1 and CDR2 from the germline V gene are SGHAT and FQNNGV. The CDR3 extends over 14 amino acids. Trimming removed 1 base at V and 4 bases at J, with 10 bases between. This CDR3 reads CASSLGRATYGYTF. CDR3 in DNA: TGTGCCAGCAGCTTAGGGAGAGCCACCTATGGCTACACCTTC.

The V gene is TRBV30, the J gene TRBJ2-5; D ambiguous. The germline V and J ends were trimmed by 4 bases and 2 bases, with 8 bases remaining between them. Germline V gene lookup returns CDR1 GTSNPN and CDR2 SVGIG (reference sequence). The CDR3 consists of 12 residues. CDR3 bases: TGTGCCTGGAACTCGGGTCAAGAGACCCAGTACTTC. This encodes CAWNSGQETQYF.

Only a few counts were recorded for this clone. The V call is TRBV5-4, the J call TRBJ2-3, with 10 bases identical to TRBD2. V lost 2 bases and J lost 6; bases outside the gene matches: 6. This CDR3 comprises 15 residues. The germline CDR1 and CDR2 sequences are SGHNT and YYREEE (reference sequence). This chain's CDR3 is CASSFSGRRADTQYF. CDR3 nucleotides: TGTGCCAGCAGCTTTAGCGGGAGGAGGGCGGATACGCAGTATTTT. Together with reference TRBV5-4 and TRBJ2-3, the CDR3 gives the full variable domain: ETGVTQSPTHLIKTRGQQVTLRCSSQSGHNTVSWYQQALGQGPQFIFQYYREEENGRGNFPPRFSGLQFPNYSSELNVNALELDDSALYLCASSFSGRRADTQYFGPGTRLTVL.

This chain joins TRBV11-2 and TRBJ2-1; 8 bases align to TRBD2. Germline CDR1 is SGHAT and CDR2 is FQNNGV. The J segment lost 9 bases and the V segment lost 3 bases, leaving 10 bases of the junction unmatched. The CDR3 contains 15 residues. The CDR3 nucleotides are TGTGCCAGCAGCTTGAGCGGGAGAGGGCGGGGTGAGCAGTTCTTC. It specifies CASSLSGRGRGEQFF.

The CDR3 DNA reads TGTGCCAGCACCTATGTAGGGGAAAGCACAGATACGCAGTATTTT. Translation: CASTYVGESTDTQYF. This chain uses TRBV2 with TRBJ2-3; D may be TRBD1 (5 bases). Between the trimmed V and J ends, which lost 7 bases and 0 bases, there was a span of 14 bases. The CDR3 is 15 residues long. Germline V gene data show CDR1 as SNHLY and CDR2 as FYNNEI.

V is TRBV7-9 and J is TRBJ1-2, with D perhaps TRBD1 (5 bases). The germline V gene has CDR1 SEHNR and CDR2 FQNEAQ (reference sequence). V gave up 2 bases and J gave up 3 bases, with 13 bases separating them. This CDR3 has 15 residues. CDR3 sequence reads: CASSLYFDSDYGYTF. In DNA, the CDR3 is TGTGCCAGCAGCTTATATTTCGACAGCGACTATGGCTACACCTTC.

This clone occurred a few times. CDR3 DNA sequence: TGTGCCAGCAGGGTGGGACAGCGCGATGAAAAACTGTTTTTT. This encodes CASRVGQRDEKLFF. J is TRBJ1-4 and V is TRBV6-1; 7 nucleotides agree with TRBD1. The junction had 7 bases not matched to a gene; V was cut back by 6 bases and J by 6 bases. From germline, CDR1 is MNHNS and CDR2 SASEGT. The CDR3 has 14 residues.

This clone was detected only a few times. The V call is TRBV7-9, the J call TRBJ1-1; D might be TRBD1 (5 bases). Trimming took off 3 bases at V and 0 bases at J, with 5 bases between the two ends. This CDR3 contains 13 residues. Germline V gene lookup returns CDR1 SEHNR and CDR2 FQNEAQ (reference sequence). The CDR3 DNA reads TGTGCCAGCAGCTTGACAGTGAACACTGAAGCTTTCTTT. It yields the protein CASSLTVNTEAFF.

This chain links TRBV5-4 with TRBJ2-3, with 9 bases fitting TRBD2. After removal of 4 bases from V and 2 bases from J, the junction contained 5 bases not matched to a gene. The CDR3 is made up of 15 amino acids. Germline V gene sequence: CDR1 SGHNT, CDR2 YYREEE (reference sequence). This chain's CDR3 is CASSRTSENTDTQYF. The CDR3 DNA is TGTGCCAGCAGCCGGACTAGCGAGAACACAGATACGCAGTATTTT. The whole variable domain, filled in from reference TRBV5-4 and TRBJ2-3, reads ETGVTQSPTHLIKTRGQQVTLRCSSQSGHNTVSWYQQALGQGPQFIFQYYREEENGRGNFPPRFSGLQFPNYSSELNVNALELDDSALYLCASSRTSENTDTQYFGPGTRLTVL.

The rearrangement links TRBV7-8 to TRBJ1-4, with unresolved D. CDR1 and CDR2 from the germline V gene are SGHVS and FQNEAQ. V was cut by 1 base and J by 8 bases, with 5 bases left in between. The CDR3 totals 12 residues. In DNA form, the CDR3 reads TGTGCCAGCAGCTTAGTCGGGGAAAAACTGTTTTTT. Protein: CASSLVGEKLFF.

In DNA form, the CDR3 reads TGTGCCAGCAGTGACGGGGGGCATGTTTCACCCCTCCACTTT. Its protein product is CASSDGGHVSPLHF. The chain uses TRBV25-1 and TRBJ1-6; weak D call: TRBD1 (6 bases). Trimming shortened V by 3 bases and J by 9 bases, and 12 bases separated the two germline ends. Germline CDR1 reads MGHDK; CDR2 reads SYGVNS. This CDR3 has 14 residues. The full variable domain, completed using reference TRBV25-1 and TRBJ1-6, is EADIYQTPRYLVIGTGKKITLECSQTMGHDKMYWYQQDPGMELHLIHYSYGVNSTEKGDLSSESTVSRIRTEHFPLTLESARPSHTSQYLCASSDGGHVSPLHFGNGTRLTVT.

The chain recombines TRBV6-5 with TRBJ2-7; 13 nucleotides match TRBD2. This CDR3 comprises 14 residues. The germline V gene encodes CDR1 MNHEY and CDR2 SVGAGI. Trimming removed 2 bases from V and 7 bases from J; junction bases left unmatched: 2. CDR3 sequence reads: CASSYAGLAGEQYF. The CDR3 DNA reads as TGTGCCAGCAGTTACGCGGGACTAGCGGGGGAGCAGTACTTC.

The V and J genes are TRBV5-6 and TRBJ2-2, with D unresolved. Germline V CDR1 and CDR2: SGHDT, YYEEEE. Trimming removed 4 bases from V and 6 bases from J, with 16 bases in between. The CDR3 covers 15 residues. The CDR3 protein is CASSPARLRAGELFF. CDR3 in DNA: TGTGCCAGCAGCCCTGCTAGGTTGAGAGCCGGGGAGCTGTTTTTT.

The chain carries TRBV19 and TRBJ2-2; 13 bases align to TRBD2. V shed 6 bases, J shed 7 bases, and the junction held 8 bases outside the gene matches. The CDR3 consists of 16 residues. Per the germline V gene, CDR1 is LNHDA and CDR2 is SQIVND (reference sequence). CDR3 in DNA: TGTGCCAGTAGCAAACTAGCGGGAGGGCCCGGCGGGGAGCTGTTTTTT. As protein: CASSKLAGGPGGELFF. Using reference TRBV19 and TRBJ2-2 for the parts outside the CDR3, the full variable domain is DGGITQSPKYLFRKEGQNVTLSCEQNLNHDAMYWYRQDPGQGLRLIYYSQIVNDFQKGDIAEGYSVSREKKESFPLTVTSAQKNPTAFYLCASSKLAGGPGGELFFGEGSRLTVL.

The count of this clone is one. V is TRBV6-5 and J is TRBJ2-3; D remains ambiguous. CDR1 MNHEY and CDR2 SVGAGI come from the germline V gene. This CDR3 has 14 residues. Trimming removed 5 bases at V and 6 bases at J, with 15 bases between. The DNA for the CDR3 is TGTGCCAGCAGTCCATTGACTCGCTGGGATACGCAGTATTTT. As protein: CASSPLTRWDTQYF.

The chain joins TRBV28 to TRBJ1-3; D may be TRBD1 (6 bases). CDR1 MDHEN and CDR2 SYDVKM come from the germline V gene. CDR3 length equals 14 residues. Trimming stripped 5 bases from V and 2 bases from J, with 10 bases between. The chain's CDR3 is CASSITGTGNTIYF. CDR3 coding DNA: TGTGCCAGCAGTATTACAGGGACTGGAAACACCATATATTTT.

V and J are TRBV19 and TRBJ2-7, with 9 bases fitting TRBD1. Losses at the gene ends were 6 bases for V and 5 bases for J; bases not matched to a gene: 14. This CDR3 comprises 16 residues. The germline gives CDR1 LNHDA, CDR2 SQIVND (reference sequence). The CDR3 DNA sequence: TGTGCCAGTAGGGAGACCGGGACAGGGAATCCCCACGAGCAGTACTTC. It encodes CASRETGTGNPHEQYF.

V is TRBV5-6 and J is TRBJ2-4; 9 bases match TRBD1. In germline, CDR1 is SGHDT, CDR2 YYEEEE. CDR3 length: 15 amino acids. The V gene end was trimmed by 0 bases and the J gene end by 8 bases; junction bases not matched to a gene: 6. As DNA, the CDR3 is TGTGCCAGCAGCTTGGGTGGGACAGGGATATACATTCAGTACTTC. This encodes CASSLGGTGIYIQYF. Based on the CDR3 plus reference TRBV5-6 and TRBJ2-4, the full variable domain is DAGVTQSPTHLIKTRGQQVTLRCSPKSGHDTVSWYQQALGQGPQFIFQYYEEEERQRGNFPDRFSGHQFPNYSSELNVNALLLGDSALYLCASSLGGTGIYIQYFGAGTRLSVL.

The chain joins TRBV28 to TRBJ2-7, with 7 bases matching TRBD2. CDR1 and CDR2 (germline): MDHEN, SYDVKM. J lost 0 bases, V lost 7 bases, and 9 bases had no gene match. This CDR3 has 15 residues. CDR3 sequence: CASTTDGGGSYEQYF. The DNA of the CDR3 is TGTGCCAGCACCACGGATGGGGGGGGCTCCTACGAGCAGTACTTC.

This clone has only a few counts. The chain is built from TRBV10-3 and TRBJ1-3; 9 bases align to TRBD1. Germline CDR1 ENHRY, CDR2 SYGVKD. With 11 bases clipped from V and 3 bases from J, the junction kept 8 bases outside the gene matches. The CDR3 is made up of 14 amino acids. In DNA form, the CDR3 reads TGTGCCGTGGGGACAGGGTCTGATGGAAACACCATATATTTT. This encodes CAVGTGSDGNTIYF.

This chain joins TRBV29-1 and TRBJ2-4; 9 bases are a match to TRBD1. This CDR3 has 13 amino acids. Germline V gene lookup returns CDR1 SQVTM and CDR2 ANQGSEA. After removal of 4 bases from V and 7 bases from J, the junction contained 5 bases not matched to a gene. The CDR3: CSVGGQGINIQYF. The CDR3 DNA sequence: TGCAGCGTTGGGGGACAGGGAATCAACATTCAGTACTTC.